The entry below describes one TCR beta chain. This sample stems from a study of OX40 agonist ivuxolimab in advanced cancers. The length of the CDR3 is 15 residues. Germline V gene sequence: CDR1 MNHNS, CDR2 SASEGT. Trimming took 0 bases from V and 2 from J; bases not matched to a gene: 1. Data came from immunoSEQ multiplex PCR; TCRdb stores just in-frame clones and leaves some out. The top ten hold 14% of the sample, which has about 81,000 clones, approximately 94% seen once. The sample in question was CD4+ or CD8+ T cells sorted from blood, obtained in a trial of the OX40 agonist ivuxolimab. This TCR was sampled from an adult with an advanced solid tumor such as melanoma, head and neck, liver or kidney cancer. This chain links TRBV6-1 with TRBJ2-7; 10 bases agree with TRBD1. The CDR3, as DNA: TGTGCCAGCAGTGAAGCCGGGACAGGGGCCTACGAGCAGTACTTC. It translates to CASSEAGTGAYEQYF.